These 24 T cell receptor beta chains were all obtained from the same sample, sequenced in a study of blood T cells in healthy people across ages. The use of a sample-barcoded 5' primer and a J-beta primer mix characterized a second PCR of roughly 6 to 11 cycles. Each CDR3 protein gets one entry after TCRdb re-called the 5' RACE reads with MiXCR. The repertoire includes approximately 1.5 million distinct CDR3 sequences, less than 45% of them detected once, and approximately 4% sits in the top ten. Sequencing input: blood. These receptors all stem from a woman aged 18-35 years in good health.

The chain links TRBV6-5 to TRBJ2-7; 8 bases agree with TRBD1. Germline V lookup: CDR1 MNHEY, CDR2 SVGAGI. This CDR3 spans 16 amino acids. V dropped 6 bases and J dropped 7; count of bases not matched to a gene: 17. CDR3 sequence (DNA): TGTGCCAGCAGCCCCTCGGACAGGGCCTCCTACAATGAGCAGTACTTC. Translating gives CASSPSDRASYNEQYF.

This sequence joins TRBV15 and TRBJ2-1; D is perhaps TRBD1 (5 bases). The CDR3 is 17 residues long. The V end was cut by 1 base, the J end by 4 bases, with 17 bases between. Germline V CDR1 and CDR2: LNHNV, YYDKDF (reference sequence). CDR3 DNA: TGTGCCACCAGCAGAGGCGGACATCAATATACTTACAATGAGCAGTTCTTC. Translating it yields CATSRGGHQYTYNEQFF.

This chain uses TRBV5-1 with TRBJ2-1; 12 nucleotides match TRBD2. The J call may be in error: the DNA end matches TRBJ2-7 better. Germline CDR1 and CDR2: SGHRS and YFSETQ. The length of the CDR3 is 15 residues. CDR3 amino acids: CASSRTSGAYNEQYF. The CDR3 bases are TGCGCCAGCAGCCGGACTAGCGGGGCCTACAATGAGCAGTACTTC.

This clonotype came up many times. The CDR3 coding sequence is TGCAGTCCCCGACAGGGGGAGAGAGGCTACACCTTC. It specifies CSPRQGERGYTF. V is TRBV20-1 and J is TRBJ1-2; TRBD1 aligns across 9 bases. The V and J ends lost 8 bases and 8 bases, in that order; junction bases with no gene match: 9. The CDR3 is 12 residues long. Germline lookup yields CDR1 DFQATT and CDR2 SNEGSKA (reference sequence).

The chain recombines TRBV28 with TRBJ1-2; TRBD1 agrees at 9 bases. Germline V gives CDR1 MDHEN, CDR2 SYDVKM. J lost 7 bases, V lost 8 bases, and 8 bases had no gene match. The CDR3 contains 13 residues. This CDR3 is CASGTGFAGGYTF. CDR3 coding DNA: TGTGCCAGCGGGACAGGGTTTGCCGGTGGCTACACCTTC.

The J gene is TRBJ2-3, the V gene TRBV9, with 7 nucleotides matching TRBD1. The CDR3 runs to 14 residues. Per the germline V gene, CDR1 is SGDLS and CDR2 is YYNGEE. The V segment lost 7 bases and the J segment 3 bases; nucleotides outside the gene matches: 8. CDR3 protein: CASADRASTDTQYF. The CDR3, as DNA: TGTGCCAGCGCAGACAGGGCGTCAACAGATACGCAGTATTTT.

This clonotype has more than one count but fewer than ten. The chain uses TRBV6-6 and TRBJ2-7, with 9 bases that match TRBD1. The CDR3 totals 15 residues. Trimming took 7 bases from V and 7 from J; bases not matched to a gene: 14. Germline V gene sequence: CDR1 MNHNY, CDR2 SVGAGI (reference sequence). The CDR3 reads CASKNAGTGFWEQYF. DNA of the CDR3: TGTGCCAGCAAGAACGCTGGGACAGGGTTTTGGGAGCAGTACTTC.

The V gene is TRBV7-2, the J gene TRBJ2-3; 7 nucleotides line up with TRBD2. The J segment lost 2 bases and the V segment lost 1 base, leaving 3 bases of the junction unmatched. The CDR3 is made up of 15 amino acids. Per the germline V gene, CDR1 is SGHTA and CDR2 is FQGNSA. The CDR3 region has the DNA TGTGCCAGCAGCTTAGAGCGGGGACCCACAGATACGCAGTATTTT. This translates into CASSLERGPTDTQYF.

This rearrangement joins TRBV3-1 to TRBJ2-3; TRBD2 matches at 9 bases. Germline loops: CDR1 LGHDT, CDR2 YNNKEL (reference sequence). This CDR3 is built from 18 residues. Germline trimming cut 4 bases from V and 0 bases from J; bases unmatched to any gene: 11. The CDR3 sequence is CASSLGLAQLISTDTQYF. The CDR3 DNA is TGTGCCAGCAGCCTAGGACTAGCGCAACTAATTAGCACAGATACGCAGTATTTT.

This clonotype was observed a few times. This may be a read error, as it is one base from a much larger clone. The rearrangement uses TRBV5-1 and TRBJ2-5, with D perhaps assigned TRBD1 or TRBD2 (5 bases each). The last part of the DNA fits TRBJ2-7 better; the J call may be wrong. Germline V gene data show CDR1 as SGHRS and CDR2 as YFSETQ. This CDR3 has 15 amino acids. The CDR3 nucleotides read TGCGCCAGCAGCTGCGGACGGAGGAAAGGGGACGAGCAGTACTTC. This encodes CASSCGRRKGDEQYF.

This clonotype was detected only a few times. V is TRBV6-2 or TRBV6-3 and J is TRBJ2-7, with D uncertain. Germline V lookup: CDR1 MNHEY, CDR2 SVGEGT. CDR3 length equals 11 residues. With 7 bases removed from V and 3 bases from J, the gap between germline ends came to 7 bases. CDR3 residues: CASTNHYEQYF. DNA of the CDR3: TGTGCCAGCACGAACCACTACGAGCAGTACTTC.

V is TRBV11-2 and J is TRBJ2-3, with D possibly being TRBD2 (7 bases). Germline CDR1 reads SGHAT; CDR2 reads FQNNGV. This CDR3 has 22 amino acids. Trimming shortened V by 0 bases and J by 2 bases, and 30 bases separated the two germline ends. DNA for the CDR3: TGTGCCAGCAGCTTAGAGAGTTCCGGGGGACTAACAGGGATCATATCCACAGATACGCAGTATTTT. Its protein is CASSLESSGGLTGIISTDTQYF. Full variable domain (outside the CDR3, taken from reference TRBV11-2 and TRBJ2-3): EAGVAQSPRYKIIEKRQSVAFWCNPISGHATLYWYQQILGQGPKLLIQFQNNGVVDDSQLPKDRFSAERLKGVDSTLKIQPAKLEDSAVYLCASSLESSGGLTGIISTDTQYFGPGTRLTVL.

This clonotype occurred a few times. This chain joins TRBV29-1 and TRBJ2-5; D is unclear. CDR3 length equals 11 residues. Trimming left V 1 base short and J 11 bases short, with 11 bases between. The V gene's germline CDR1 is SQVTM and CDR2 ANQGSEA. CDR3 in amino acids: CSVEGSNEQYF. CDR3 sequence (DNA): TGCAGCGTTGAAGGTAGCAATGAGCAGTACTTC.

This clonotype has just a few counts. V and J are TRBV12-3 or TRBV12-4 and TRBJ2-1; 12 positions agree with TRBD2. Trimming at V came to 5 bases and at J to 7 bases, leaving 9 bases not matched to a gene. The CDR3 sequence is 16 residues long. CDR3 loop: CASSASSGGALNEQFF. CDR3 DNA: TGTGCCAGCAGTGCGTCTAGCGGGGGGGCCCTAAATGAGCAGTTCTTC.

This clonotype showed up just once. The chain joins TRBV7-2 to TRBJ1-2; D might be TRBD1 (5 bases). The CDR3 spans 17 residues. CDR1 and CDR2 (germline): SGHTA, FQGNSA. The germline V and J ends were trimmed by 2 bases and 4 bases, with 20 bases remaining between them. The CDR3 spells CASSLRGTEPLSYGYTF. CDR3 coding DNA: TGTGCCAGCAGCTTACGCGGGACGGAACCTCTTTCCTATGGCTACACCTTC.

V and J are TRBV20-1 and TRBJ2-1; D might be TRBD1 or TRBD2, each matching 5 bases. This CDR3 has 12 residues. The germline V gene encodes CDR1 DFQATT and CDR2 SNEGSKA (reference sequence). Trimming took 3 bases from V and 12 from J, leaving 15 bases between them. The CDR3 is CSASTGPDGQFF. As DNA, the CDR3 is TGCAGTGCTAGTACGGGGCCCGATGGGCAGTTCTTC.

This clonotype came up once. The chain is built from TRBV10-3 and TRBJ2-4; D is possibly TRBD1 (6 bases). The DNA end lines up better with TRBJ2-7; the J call may be wrong. This CDR3 has 16 amino acids. Germline CDR1 ENHRY, CDR2 SYGVKD. The CDR3 DNA is TGTGCCATCAGTGCCCCCCCGACAGGCCTTCCCGACGAGCAGTACTTC. Protein product: CAISAPPTGLPDEQYF.

This clonotype was seen only a few times. The V and J genes are TRBV6-6 and TRBJ1-6, with unresolved D. Germline CDR1 MNHNY, CDR2 SVGAGI (reference sequence). The CDR3 has 16 amino acids. V lost 0 bases, J lost 10 bases, and 16 bases lay in between. The CDR3: CASSYSSILSGSPLHF. CDR3 in DNA: TGTGCCAGCAGTTACTCGAGTATCCTGAGCGGGTCACCCCTCCACTTT.

This clonotype was counted between two and nine times. The chain combines TRBV28 with TRBJ2-4, with unresolved D. V dropped 0 bases and J dropped 2 bases, with 11 bases sitting between them. Per germline, CDR1 MDHEN and CDR2 SYDVKM. The CDR3 contains 16 residues. The CDR3 nucleotides read TGTGCCAGCAGTTTATGGCTAATAGGAACCAAAAACATTCAGTACTTC. This encodes CASSLWLIGTKNIQYF.

This clonotype was seen many times. The V gene is TRBV27, the J gene TRBJ2-1; D remains ambiguous. The V and J ends lost 2 bases and 6 bases respectively, with 11 bases between them. Germline V gene lookup returns CDR1 MNHEY and CDR2 SMNVEV (reference sequence). This CDR3 is 14 amino acids long. CDR3 in amino acids: CASSLRSLGNEQFF. The CDR3 region has the DNA TGTGCCAGCAGTTTACGGTCCCTCGGCAATGAGCAGTTCTTC.

The chain is built from TRBV7-9 and TRBJ1-1, with 8 positions matching TRBD1. The length of the CDR3 is 15 residues. Trimming at V came to 3 bases and at J to 7 bases, leaving 10 bases not matched to a gene. CDR1 and CDR2 (germline): SEHNR, FQNEAQ (reference sequence). CDR3 sequence: CASSLVGRGQSEAFF. The CDR3 nucleotides read TGTGCCAGCAGCTTGGTGGGCAGGGGGCAAAGTGAAGCTTTCTTT.

V gene TRBV6-1 combines with J gene TRBJ2-3; 11 positions agree with TRBD2. The trim removed 4 bases at V and 0 bases at J, leaving 3 bases unmatched. Germline loops: CDR1 MNHNS, CDR2 SASEGT. This CDR3 spans 16 amino acids. The CDR3 DNA reads as TGTGCCAGCAGTGGACTAGCGGGGACTAGCACAGATACGCAGTATTTT. It specifies CASSGLAGTSTDTQYF.

This chain uses TRBV20-1 with TRBJ2-7, with D perhaps being TRBD1 or TRBD2 (5 bases each). V lost 0 bases and J lost 0, with 15 bases in between. Germline CDR1 is DFQATT and CDR2 is SNEGSKA (reference sequence). The CDR3 is made up of 16 amino acids. CDR3 DNA sequence: TGCAGTGCTAGAGATCGAAGGGACGGTAGCTCCTACGAGCAGTACTTC. Translation gives CSARDRRDGSSYEQYF.

This chain links TRBV4-2 with TRBJ2-5; no definite D call. V was shortened by 0 bases and J by 4 bases, with 9 bases between the two germline ends. The CDR3 is made up of 14 amino acids. Per germline, CDR1 LGHNA and CDR2 YNFKEQ. DNA for the CDR3: TGTGCCAGCAGCCAAGAAGGGATGGGAGAGACCCAGTACTTC. Translation gives CASSQEGMGETQYF.